The 11 T cell receptor beta chains below all came from one sample that was sequenced in a study of long-term antiretroviral therapy in people with HIV. Survey-level immunoSEQ v3.0 assays were run. The protocol was immunoSEQ multiplex PCR, while the TCRdb copy is restricted to in-frame clones and leaves out a portion. In the table there are 20,000 to 25,000 clones, 75% to 90% of which are singletons. Here the sequenced sample was unsorted PBMCs, taken 1.2 years after starting antiretroviral therapy. The receptors stem from a woman aged 40 to 55 with HIV.

The rearrangement uses TRBV28 and TRBJ2-2; D is ambiguous. Trimming pared 6 bases from V and 4 bases from J, leaving 6 bases between. The V gene's germline CDR1 is MDHEN and CDR2 SYDVKM. The CDR3 extends over 12 amino acids. The CDR3 spells CASRIITGELFF. CDR3 DNA: TGTGCCAGCAGGATAATCACCGGGGAGCTGTTTTTT. The variable domain in full, completed from reference TRBV28 and TRBJ2-2, reads DVKVTQSSRYLVKRTGEKVFLECVQDMDHENMFWYRQDPGLGLRLIYFSYDVKMKEKGDIPEGYSVSREKKERFSLILESASTNQTSMYLCASRIITGELFFGEGSRLTVL.

The rearrangement links TRBV7-2 to TRBJ1-5; TRBD1 matches at 10 bases. CDR1 and CDR2 from the germline V gene are SGHTA and FQGNSA. The CDR3 extends over 19 amino acids. V dropped 0 bases and J dropped 0; count of bases not matched to a gene: 8. CDR3 nucleotide sequence: TGTGCCAGCAGCTTAGCCCACGGACAGGGGGTCGATAGCAATCAGCCCCAGCATTTT. Its translation is CASSLAHGQGVDSNQPQHF.

The V and J genes are TRBV7-9 and TRBJ2-2, with a weak D call TRBD1 (6 bases). The CDR3 has 17 residues. The germline CDR1 and CDR2 sequences are SEHNR and FQNEAQ (reference sequence). Trimming cost V 1 base and J 4 bases, with 16 bases left between them. CDR3 region: CASSLVHGQHPTGELFF. DNA of the CDR3: TGTGCCAGCAGCTTAGTTCATGGACAGCACCCCACCGGGGAGCTGTTTTTT.

The V gene is TRBV27, the J gene TRBJ1-5; D is unresolved. The germline V and J ends were trimmed by 1 base and 5 bases, with 6 bases remaining between them. The germline CDR1 and CDR2 sequences are MNHEY and SMNVEV (reference sequence). The CDR3 loop spans 13 amino acids. The CDR3 nucleotides read TGTGCCAGCAGTTTATTAAGAGATCAGCCCCAGCATTTT. This sequence encodes CASSLLRDQPQHF.

The chain joins TRBV5-1 to TRBJ1-1; 9 positions match TRBD1. CDR1 is SGHRS and CDR2 is YFSETQ in the germline V gene. Losses at the gene ends were 2 bases for V and 1 base for J; bases not matched to a gene: 12. The CDR3 covers 18 residues. CDR3 protein: CASSFLVQGAGENTEAFF. CDR3 sequence (DNA): TGCGCCAGCAGCTTTCTCGTACAGGGGGCAGGTGAGAACACTGAAGCTTTCTTT.

V gene TRBV7-9 combines with J gene TRBJ2-3; 10 bases are a match to TRBD1. Trimming took 5 bases from V and 4 from J; bases not matched to a gene: 6. The CDR3 consists of 15 residues. Germline V gene lookup returns CDR1 SEHNR and CDR2 FQNEAQ (reference sequence). The CDR3 is CASSRGQGLADTQYF. CDR3 in DNA: TGTGCCAGCAGCAGGGGACAGGGGCTCGCAGATACGCAGTATTTT.

DNA of the CDR3: TGTGCCAGCAGTTCGGGCGATTATAGCAATCAGCCCCAGCATTTT. Protein product: CASSSGDYSNQPQHF. The rearrangement links TRBV28 to TRBJ1-5, with D unclear. In germline, CDR1 is MDHEN, CDR2 SYDVKM. The V gene lost 4 bases and the J gene lost 0 bases, with 10 bases spanning the gap. This CDR3 has 15 residues. The full variable domain, rest sourced from reference TRBV28 and TRBJ1-5, is DVKVTQSSRYLVKRTGEKVFLECVQDMDHENMFWYRQDPGLGLRLIYFSYDVKMKEKGDIPEGYSVSREKKERFSLILESASTNQTSMYLCASSSGDYSNQPQHFGDGTRLSIL.

This clone appeared once. V and J are TRBV27 and TRBJ2-3; 9 bases are a match to TRBD2. With V trimmed by 3 bases and J by 5 bases, 6 bases remained unmatched. Germline V gene data show CDR1 as MNHEY and CDR2 as SMNVEV (reference sequence). The CDR3 sequence is 15 residues long. CDR3 sequence (DNA): TGTGCCAGCAGTTTCGGAGCGGGAGGACGAGATACGCAGTATTTT. This encodes CASSFGAGGRDTQYF.

V and J are TRBV5-4 and TRBJ2-1; 7 nucleotides align to TRBD1. V lost 2 bases, J lost 8 bases, and 10 bases stayed unmatched. From germline, CDR1 is SGHNT and CDR2 YYREEE (reference sequence). The CDR3 is 15 amino acids. The CDR3 is CASSFLGGRVDEQFF. CDR3 in DNA: TGTGCCAGCAGCTTTCTAGGGGGCCGGGTCGATGAGCAGTTCTTC.

This chain uses TRBV2 with TRBJ2-5; either TRBD1 or TRBD2 may supply D (5 bases each). This CDR3 comprises 16 residues. Germline CDR1 reads SNHLY; CDR2 reads FYNNEI. Trimming pared 7 bases from V and 1 base from J, leaving 19 bases between. CDR3 nucleotides: TGTGCCAGCAATCAGGGAGACGGACTGATCCAAGAGACCCAGTACTTC. It specifies CASNQGDGLIQETQYF.

This sequence joins TRBV11-2 and TRBJ1-3; 8 bases match TRBD1. This CDR3 contains 15 residues. The V gene end was trimmed by 2 bases and the J gene end by 7 bases; junction bases not matched to a gene: 7. CDR1 and CDR2 from the germline V gene are SGHAT and FQNNGV. The CDR3 nucleotides are TGTGCCAGCAGCTTACTTGAAACAGGGGGGAACACCATATATTTT. The encoded protein is CASSLLETGGNTIYF. The whole variable domain, filled in from reference TRBV11-2 and TRBJ1-3, reads EAGVAQSPRYKIIEKRQSVAFWCNPISGHATLYWYQQILGQGPKLLIQFQNNGVVDDSQLPKDRFSAERLKGVDSTLKIQPAKLEDSAVYLCASSLLETGGNTIYFGEGSWLTVV.